This TCR beta chain is drawn from a study of blood T cell repertoires in COVID-19. Study context: Sites across the United States, Italy and Spain contributed samples from acute and convalescent COVID-19. The cDNA or gDNA used as material had been derived from T cells, B-cell-depleted T cells, or PBMCs.

CDR1 is SQVTM and CDR2 is ANQGSEA in the germline V gene. V lost 6 bases to trimming and J lost 2 bases; unmatched junction nucleotides: 6. CDR3 length: 13 amino acids. Assay: immunoSEQ multiplex PCR; the TCRdb copy retains only in-frame clones and omits some. Of approximately 200,000 clones listed, approximately 86% are singletons. Cohort placement rested on clinical history that participants reported themselves. The receptor was derived from a woman aged 30 to 39 who had been exposed to COVID-19. J is TRBJ1-2 and V is TRBV29-1; 7 nucleotides align to TRBD1. Input material: PBMCs or T cells enriched from blood (not recorded which). As DNA, the CDR3 is TGCAGCGTCGAGGACAGGCCAAACTATGGCTACACCTTC. This codes for CSVEDRPNYGYTF.